A single sample is the source of the 20 T cell receptor beta chains below, sequenced in a study of human T cells and chemical hapten exposure. TCRdb re-analysed the RACE reads in MiXCR, keeping a single row per CDR3 protein. In the table there are over 55,000 distinct CDR3 sequences, over 8.5% of which are singletons. Indicated time point: patch test 3, about 24 weeks after DPC sensitization. Treatment here: therapeutic diphenylcyclopropenone sensitization with weekly scalp DPC. The sample was whole blood, taken in connection with sensitization to the hapten diphenylcyclopropenone (DPC). All receptors derive from a woman aged 45-60 years with alopecia areata. Some clones in this sample may be carry-over from other donors' samples.

This clonotype was seen ten or more times. The chain has TRBV12-3 or TRBV12-4 and TRBJ1-5, with TRBD1 matching 7 bases. The CDR3 runs to 13 residues. The V segment lost 4 bases and the J segment 6 bases; nucleotides outside the gene matches: 3. The CDR3 bases are TGTGCCAGCAGTTCCAGGGGGAGTCAGCCCCAGCATTTT. Protein sequence: CASSSRGSQPQHF.

Remarks on this clonotype: This may stem from a read error, because a much larger clone lies one nucleotide away. In DNA, the CDR3 is TGTACCAGCAGTCCGTTCCCGGATACGCAGTATTTT. This encodes CTSSPFPDTQYF. The chain is built from TRBV28 and TRBJ2-3, with unresolved D. This CDR3 has 12 amino acids. The germline V gene encodes CDR1 MDHEN and CDR2 SYDVKM.

The sample holds many counts of this clonotype. The chain uses TRBV11-2 and TRBJ2-7; D not resolved. The V gene lost 3 bases and the J gene lost 4 bases, with 7 bases spanning the gap. Germline CDR1 is SGHAT and CDR2 is FQNNGV. CDR3 size: 12 residues. The CDR3 DNA reads as TGTGCCAGCAGCTTCGACGGATACGAGCAGTACTTC. It specifies CASSFDGYEQYF. The full variable domain, in which reference TRBV11-2 and TRBJ2-7 provide the parts outside the CDR3, is EAGVAQSPRYKIIEKRQSVAFWCNPISGHATLYWYQQILGQGPKLLIQFQNNGVVDDSQLPKDRFSAERLKGVDSTLKIQPAKLEDSAVYLCASSFDGYEQYFGPGTRLTVT.

This clonotype was counted many times. This chain links TRBV6-2 or TRBV6-3 with TRBJ1-3; D is undetermined. CDR1 and CDR2 from the germline V gene are MNHEY and SVGEGT. With 4 bases removed from V and 3 bases from J, the gap between germline ends came to 7 bases. The CDR3 is made up of 13 amino acids. The CDR3: CASSWAVGNTIYF. The CDR3 coding sequence is TGTGCCAGCAGTTGGGCTGTTGGAAACACCATATATTTT.

This clonotype showed up just a few times. The chain recombines TRBV19 with TRBJ2-1; TRBD1 is a possible D gene (5 bases). The CDR3 covers 15 residues. Per germline, CDR1 LNHDA and CDR2 SQIVND (reference sequence). V lost 6 bases and J lost 1, with 13 bases in between. The CDR3: CASSSGFLSYNEQFF. The DNA of the CDR3 is TGTGCCAGTAGCTCAGGGTTTCTGTCCTACAATGAGCAGTTCTTC.

This sequence joins TRBV7-8 and TRBJ1-1, with 7 positions matching TRBD1. Germline values: CDR1 SGHVS, CDR2 FQNEAQ. Trimming cost V 4 bases and J 5 bases; bases outside gene matches: 4. The CDR3 length is 13 residues. The CDR3 coding sequence is TGTGCCAGCAGCTCTGACAGGGTTACTGAAGCTTTCTTT. Protein: CASSSDRVTEAFF.

V is TRBV28 and J is TRBJ1-2; perhaps TRBD1 as D (6 bases). Germline CDR1 is MDHEN and CDR2 is SYDVKM. The CDR3 runs 11 residues. Trimming removed 9 bases at V and 5 bases at J, with 10 bases between. CDR3 nucleotide sequence: TGTGCCAGTGGACAGAATTATGGCTACACCTTC. This sequence encodes CASGQNYGYTF.

The CDR3 DNA reads as TGCGCCAGCAGCTTTCAGGGGACCGGGGAGCTGTTTTTT. Its protein product is CASSFQGTGELFF. V usage is TRBV5-1 and J usage is TRBJ2-2; maybe TRBD1 (6 bases). V was pared by 2 bases and J by 5 bases, with 7 bases between. Germline values: CDR1 SGHRS, CDR2 YFSETQ. There are 13 residues in the CDR3.

The chain combines TRBV29-1 with TRBJ1-1; 10 bases agree with TRBD1. Germline V lookup: CDR1 SQVTM, CDR2 ANQGSEA. This CDR3 region has 18 residues. With V trimmed by 3 bases and J by 5 bases, 18 bases remained unmatched. This CDR3 is CSVELLLVRDRGRTEAFF. The CDR3 DNA sequence: TGCAGCGTTGAGTTGTTGTTGGTCCGGGACAGGGGTAGGACTGAAGCTTTCTTT.

This clonotype was observed many times. This sequence joins TRBV27 and TRBJ1-2, with D perhaps TRBD1 (5 bases). Germline V CDR1 and CDR2: MNHEY, SMNVEV (reference sequence). CDR3 length: 13 amino acids. Trimming removed 6 bases from V and 0 bases from J, with 8 bases in between. CDR3 residues: CASRDTANYGYTF. CDR3 DNA sequence: TGTGCCAGCAGGGACACTGCTAACTATGGCTACACCTTC.

This clonotype was recorded many times. The chain recombines TRBV29-1 with TRBJ2-5, with 7 positions matching TRBD2. The CDR3 has 13 residues. V shed 5 bases and J 9 bases; nucleotides not matched to a gene: 12. Germline V lookup: CDR1 SQVTM, CDR2 ANQGSEA. DNA for the CDR3: TGCAGCGTTCCCAACGGTAGCGGGTCTCCCCAGTACTTC. Its translation: CSVPNGSGSPQYF.

This clonotype was found a few times. The CDR3 loop reads CSVGQSRDSPLHF. The DNA for the CDR3 is TGCAGCGTGGGCCAGTCCAGGGATTCACCCCTCCACTTT. V usage is TRBV29-1 and J usage is TRBJ1-6; possibly TRBD1 for D (5 bases). The CDR3 sequence is 13 residues long. Per the germline V gene, CDR1 is SQVTM and CDR2 is ANQGSEA. V was clipped by 6 bases and J by 8 bases, with 14 bases between them.

This clonotype was detected many times. The rearrangement links TRBV2 to TRBJ2-4, with D perhaps TRBD1 (5 bases). Trimming took off 4 bases at V and 0 bases at J, with 10 bases between the two ends. This CDR3 is built from 15 residues. Germline V CDR1 and CDR2: SNHLY, FYNNEI. The CDR3 loop reads CASSAHTGAKNIQYF. CDR3 sequence (DNA): TGTGCCAGCAGTGCACATACAGGAGCCAAAAACATTCAGTACTTC.

This clonotype came up many times. The chain is built from TRBV29-1 and TRBJ1-2, with a weak D call TRBD1 (5 bases). The CDR3 is 12 amino acids. V was trimmed by 6 bases and J by 4 bases, leaving 12 bases between them. Germline-derived CDR1 and CDR2 are SQVTM and ANQGSEA. CDR3 loop: CSVGRRGYGYTF. CDR3 in DNA: TGCAGCGTCGGACGGAGGGGCTATGGCTACACCTTC.

This clonotype has ten or more counts. This chain uses TRBV7-6 with TRBJ2-5, with TRBD2 identical over 10 bases. The CDR3 has 17 amino acids. Looked up from germline, CDR1 is SGHVS and CDR2 is FNYEAQ. With V trimmed by 1 base and J by 4 bases, 9 bases remained unmatched. The CDR3 loop reads CASSLGSLAGVRETQYF. In nucleotides, the CDR3 is TGTGCCAGCAGCTTAGGATCGCTAGCGGGAGTCCGAGAGACCCAGTACTTC.

This clonotype was seen ten or more times. The V call is TRBV7-2, the J call TRBJ2-4; no firm D call. The CDR3 runs to 12 residues. The V end lost 1 base, the J end lost 15 bases, and 13 bases lay between the germline ends. Germline CDR1 SGHTA, CDR2 FQGNSA. As DNA, the CDR3 is TGTGCCAGCAGCTTAGTCCCCCCCGTGATGTACTTC. Encoded protein: CASSLVPPVMYF.

The rearrangement links TRBV28 to TRBJ2-5; weak D call: TRBD2 (5 bases). V lost 5 bases and J lost 6, with 7 bases in between. The CDR3 extends over 11 amino acids. CDR1 MDHEN and CDR2 SYDVKM come from the germline V gene. The CDR3 bases are TGTGCCAGCAGTACGGGGAAGACCCAGTACTTC. This encodes CASSTGKTQYF.

J is TRBJ1-1 and V is TRBV29-1, with a tentative D call TRBD1 (6 bases). Trimming cost V 5 bases and J 7 bases, with 17 bases left between them. This CDR3 has 13 residues. Germline values: CDR1 SQVTM, CDR2 ANQGSEA. The CDR3 nucleotides read TGCAGCGTTTCTAAGCAGGGGAGCCGTGAAGCTTTCTTT. Protein product: CSVSKQGSREAFF.

This clonotype was found many times. V and J are TRBV5-4 and TRBJ2-7; TRBD1 agrees at 7 bases. From germline, CDR1 is SGHNT and CDR2 YYREEE (reference sequence). With V trimmed by 0 bases and J by 5 bases, 11 bases remained unmatched. CDR3 length equals 16 residues. CDR3 sequence reads: CASSLGSSTGLHEQYF. The DNA of the CDR3 is TGTGCCAGCAGCTTGGGAAGTTCGACAGGGTTGCACGAGCAGTACTTC.

This clonotype was counted many times. The chain combines TRBV18 with TRBJ2-7; 9 positions match TRBD1. V was clipped by 6 bases and J by 1 base; unmatched bases: 1. The CDR3 consists of 13 residues. Germline V gene data show CDR1 as KGHSH and CDR2 as LQKENI. CDR3 bases: TGTGCCAGCTCCGGACAGGGGTCCTACGAGCAGTACTTC. Residues: CASSGQGSYEQYF.